The text below deals with one T cell receptor (beta chain). The source of the sample is a study of blood T cell repertoires in COVID-19. Study context: Acute and convalescent COVID-19 specimens originated in the United States, Italy and Spain. T cells, B-cell-depleted T cells, or PBMCs provided the cDNA or gDNA that served as material.

The assay was immunoSEQ multiplex PCR, and TCRdb's table has in-frame clones only and misses some. This table holds more than 100,000 clones, approximately 88% found once. The CDR3 has 16 amino acids. Germline values: CDR1 LGHDT, CDR2 YNNKEL (reference sequence). With 3 bases removed from V and 7 bases from J, the gap between germline ends came to 19 bases. Sample: peripheral blood. This sequence was found in a woman aged 55-75 years with acute or convalescent COVID-19. The chain recombines TRBV3-1 (or the pseudogene TRBV3-2) with TRBJ1-5; D may be TRBD1 (5 bases). In DNA, the CDR3 is TGTGCCAGCAGCCAGGCGGGACGGCAGGGCGGCCAGCCCCAGCATTTT. It encodes CASSQAGRQGGQPQHF.